Listed below are T cell receptor beta chains from one sample, sequenced in a study of T cell responses to AZD1222 COVID-19 vaccine. Some clones are missing from TCRdb's copy, which holds only in-frame ones; the method was immunoSEQ multiplex PCR. The sample yields about 140,000 clones, 85% to 95% seen once. The sequencing here drew on peripheral blood, taken on day 0 of MenACWY control vaccination. These receptors all stem from an adult in good health. Each CDR3 is given with its conserved first and last residue. Fields, in order: V gene, D gene, clone size, J gene, CDR3 DNA, CDR3 protein. D genes are given only for firm matches. Clone size appears in some rows only: once, few, many, or a class for an expanded clone.

>TRBV5-5|TRBD2|-|TRBJ2-1
TGTGCCAGCAGCTGGAGTAGCGGGAGCAATGAGCAGTTCTTC
CASSWSSGSNEQFF
>TRBV5-1|-|-|TRBJ1-1
TGCGCCAGCAGCCGTGGGGGCCCCGGCACTGAAGCTTTCTTT
CASSRGGPGTEAFF
>TRBV14|-|-|TRBJ1-1
TGTGCCAGCAGCCAAGAGTGGTACCCTGAAGCTTTCTTT
CASSQEWYPEAFF
>TRBV7-3|-|once|TRBJ1-1
TGTGCCAGCAGCCAGGGGACCCTCATGAACACTGAAGCTTTCTTT
CASSQGTLMNTEAFF
>TRBV5-4|-|once|TRBJ1-6
TGTGCCAGCAGCTTGGGCCCTGGCTCAAGATCACCCCTCCACTTT
CASSLGPGSRSPLHF
>TRBV18|-|-|TRBJ2-7
TGTGCCAGCTCACCCCCGGAAGGCCCCGGGTACGAGCAGTACTTC
CASSPPEGPGYEQYF
>TRBV12-3/TRBV12-4|-|-|TRBJ1-6
TGTGCCAGCAGGACAGGTTATAATTCACCCCTCCACTTT
CASRTGYNSPLHF
>TRBV4-2|-|-|TRBJ1-6
TGTGCCAGCAGCCAAGGACCCGCGACAGCCTATAATTCACCCCTCCACTTT
CASSQGPATAYNSPLHF
>TRBV12-5|-|-|TRBJ1-1
TGTGCTAGTGGCCCACAGGGCACAGAGGACACTGAAGCTTTCTTT
CASGPQGTEDTEAFF
>TRBV5-1|-|-|TRBJ1-2
TGCGCCAGCAGCTTGCAAGCGACAGGTCAAGGCTACACCTTC
CASSLQATGQGYTF
>TRBV12-3/TRBV12-4|-|-|TRBJ1-2
TGTGCCAGCAGTTTACGTCTCCAGGTTGGCTACACCTTC
CASSLRLQVGYTF
>TRBV5-4|-|-|TRBJ1-1
TGTGCCAGCATGGCGGGGAACACTGAAGCTTTCTTT
CASMAGNTEAFF
>TRBV29-1|-|-|TRBJ1-5
TGCAGCGTCGAGGGGCCCGATCAGCCCCAGCATTTT
CSVEGPDQPQHF
>TRBV7-9|TRBD2|-|TRBJ2-7
TGTGCCAGCAGCTTAGCGCGGGGGACTCCTTCCTACGAGCAGTACTTC
CASSLARGTPSYEQYF
>TRBV5-1|-|-|TRBJ2-3
TGCGCCAGCAGCTCGGGACGGGACACAGATACGCAGTATTTT
CASSSGRDTDTQYF
>TRBV27|-|-|TRBJ1-2
TGTGCCAGCAGTCCTTTATGGCGGGGAGGAAAAGGCTACACCTTC
CASSPLWRGGKGYTF
>TRBV5-4|-|-|TRBJ1-1
TGTGCCAGCAGCACCCCCCCGTTCACTGAAGCTTTCTTT
CASSTPPFTEAFF
>TRBV5-1|TRBD1|-|TRBJ2-1
TGCGCCAGCAGCTCAGGGGGCGTAAACGTCAATGAGCAGTTCTTC
CASSSGGVNVNEQFF
>TRBV2|-|-|TRBJ2-5
TGTGCCAGCAGCGACCCAAGGGTGGGGGTAGAAGAGACCCAGTACTTC
CASSDPRVGVEETQYF
>TRBV3-1/TRBV3-2|-|medium-sized|TRBJ1-3
TGTGCCAGCAGCCAAGGCCGAGACACCATATATTTT
CASSQGRDTIYF
>TRBV2|-|-|TRBJ1-2
TGTGCCAGCAGTGAAAGGGCAGGGCTAATCTATGGCTACACCTTC
CASSERAGLIYGYTF
>TRBV5-5|TRBD1|-|TRBJ1-4
TGTGCCAGCAGCTTGGCCCGGGACAGCAGTATTGTTGCAACTAATGAAAAACTGTTTTTT
CASSLARDSSIVATNEKLFF
>TRBV7-9|-|-|TRBJ1-1
TGTGCCAGCAGCTTAGCGGGGGTGGGCACTGAAGCTTTCTTT
CASSLAGVGTEAFF
>TRBV4-2|TRBD2|-|TRBJ2-1
TGTGCCAGCGGAACAGGGCTAGCGGGCGCCTCCTACAATGAGCAGTTCTTC
CASGTGLAGASYNEQFF
>TRBV4-1|-|-|TRBJ1-5
TGCGCCAGCAGCCAGGGAAGGGGGGCTATACGGCCCCAGCATTTT
CASSQGRGAIRPQHF
>TRBV2|-|-|TRBJ2-7
TGTGCCAGCAGTGAGGGATTCCGGCTAAACTACGAGCAGTACTTC
CASSEGFRLNYEQYF
>TRBV18|TRBD1|-|TRBJ1-1
TGTGCCAGCTCACTTCGACAGGGGTCCGGGGGTACTGAAGCTTTCTTT
CASSLRQGSGGTEAFF
>TRBV6-5|-|-|TRBJ1-1
TGTGCCAGCAACCGTGAATCCCGGTCTGGTGAAGCTTTCTTT
CASNRESRSGEAFF
>TRBV7-2|-|-|TRBJ1-3
TGTGCCAGCAGCTTAGTGGGGGTCGGAAACACCATATATTTT
CASSLVGVGNTIYF
>TRBV29-1|TRBD1|-|TRBJ1-5
TGCAGCGTTGCAATCGGACAGGGGGGCAATCAGCCCCAGCATTTT
CSVAIGQGGNQPQHF
>TRBV2|-|-|TRBJ1-1
TGTGCCAGCAAGAGCGGGTTGAACACTGAAGCTTTCTTT
CASKSGLNTEAFF
>TRBV13|TRBD2|-|TRBJ2-1
TGTGCCAGCAGCTTAGGCCCGGGACTAGCGGATAATGAGCAGTTCTTC
CASSLGPGLADNEQFF